This T cell receptor beta chain was documented in a study of T cells in Graves' hyperthyroidism and ophthalmopathy. Overall study context: Peripheral blood specimens were obtained at initial diagnosis, prior to any treatment.

Notes on the study in general: Before onset, by a median of approximately 5.9 months, the model predicted ophthalmopathy.

Note on this clonotype: The antigen is not known. At one of its ends the junction is not consistent with the germline gene, which may arise from a read error.

Germline CDR1 and CDR2: ENHRY and SYGVKD. This CDR3 has 15 residues. Authors of the study amplified TCR beta CDR3 regions from RNA transcripts. The HTBI primer set drove a first-round RT-PCR of the TCR CDR3. TCRdb recomputed calls from the multiplex PCR reads with MiXCR, one row per CDR3 protein. The sample yields 800,000 or so distinct CDR3 sequences, over 35% seen once. This chain uses TRBV10-3 with TRBJ1-5; D remains unclear. What was sequenced was blood. The TCR was taken from a man aged 18 to 30 with Graves' hyperthyroidism. CDR3 in amino acids: CASSDNGQFDQPQHF. CDR3 bases: TGTGCCAGCAGTGATAACGGCCAGTTTGATCAGCCCCAGCATTTT.